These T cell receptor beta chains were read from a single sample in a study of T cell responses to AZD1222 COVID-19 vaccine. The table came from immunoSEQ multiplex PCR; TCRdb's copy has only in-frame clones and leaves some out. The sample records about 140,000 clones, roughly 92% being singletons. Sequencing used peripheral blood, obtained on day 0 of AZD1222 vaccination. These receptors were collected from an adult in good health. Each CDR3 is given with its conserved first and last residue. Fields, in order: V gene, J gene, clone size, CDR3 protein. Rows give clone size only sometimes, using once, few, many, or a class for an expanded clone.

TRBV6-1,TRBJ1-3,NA,CASSDFGGRDTIYF
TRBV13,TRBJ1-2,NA,CASSLQGGVFGYTF
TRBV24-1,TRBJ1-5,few,CATSGPDPDQPQHF
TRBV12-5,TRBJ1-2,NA,CASGSFYGYTF
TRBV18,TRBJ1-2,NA,CASSPVGGGYGYTF
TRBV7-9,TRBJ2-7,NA,CASNFIKGGREQYF
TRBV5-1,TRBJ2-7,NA,CASSLTGRNYEQYF
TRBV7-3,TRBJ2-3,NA,CASSLGLAGPASQYF
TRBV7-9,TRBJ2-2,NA,CASSLADGGLRSGELFF
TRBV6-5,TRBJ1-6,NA,CASSYKSASPLHF
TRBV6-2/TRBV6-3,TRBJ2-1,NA,CASSPLAGGLDEQFF
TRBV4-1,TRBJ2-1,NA,CASSQESLAGDPRSYNEQFF
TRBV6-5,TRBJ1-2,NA,CASSYSTGGAGYGYTF
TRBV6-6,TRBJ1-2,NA,CASSYSEGWVYGYTF
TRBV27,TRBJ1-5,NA,CASSLFRGGQPQHF
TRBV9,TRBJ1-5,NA,CASSVEGINQPQHF
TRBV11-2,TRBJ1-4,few,CASSPSTGSLSF
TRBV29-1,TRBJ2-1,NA,CSVEVTGPAYNEQFF
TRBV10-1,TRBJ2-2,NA,CASRRGLAICGELFF
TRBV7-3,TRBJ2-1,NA,CASSHRQGNYNEQFF
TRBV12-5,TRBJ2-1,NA,CASGLPGLAGYNEQFF
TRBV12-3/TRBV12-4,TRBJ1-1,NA,CASSTGPGEAFF
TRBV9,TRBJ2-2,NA,CASSGRLVSKGVSNTGELFF
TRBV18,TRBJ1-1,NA,CASSPPSRDTEAFF
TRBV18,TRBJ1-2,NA,CASSPPPRGPYGYTF
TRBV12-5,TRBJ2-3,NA,CASGLCLREVTDTQYF
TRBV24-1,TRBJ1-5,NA,CATSPGTAHQPQHF